Listed here are 9 T cell receptor beta chains from one sample, sequenced in a study of blood T cells in healthy people across ages. A J-beta primer mix and a sample-barcoded 5' primer were used in a second PCR of roughly 7 to 12 cycles. TCRdb independently ran MiXCR on the 5' RACE reads; one entry per CDR3 protein. Counted here are under 2 million distinct CDR3 sequences, roughly 32% occurring once; the ten biggest clones make up approximately 11%. The sample comprised blood. The receptors derive from a woman aged 25-40 years in good health.

The chain employs TRBV25-1 and TRBJ1-2, with D maybe TRBD1 (5 bases). Trimming removed 2 bases at V and 10 bases at J, with 20 bases between. CDR3 length equals 15 residues. Per germline, CDR1 MGHDK and CDR2 SYGVNS. The CDR3 spells CASSESGRTSHDYTF. The CDR3 region has the DNA TGTGCCAGCAGTGAAAGCGGACGGACATCCCATGACTACACCTTC.

V usage is TRBV29-1 and J usage is TRBJ1-1; D might be TRBD1 (6 bases). The V gene lost 7 bases and the J gene lost 6 bases, with 18 bases spanning the gap. Germline V gene data show CDR1 as SQVTM and CDR2 as ANQGSEA. The CDR3 contains 13 residues. Here the CDR3 DNA reads TGCAGCGCGAAACAGGGTAGAGGCGCTGAAGCTTTCTTT. Encoded protein: CSAKQGRGAEAFF.

This clonotype showed up just a few times. The chain employs TRBV7-9 and TRBJ2-7; perhaps TRBD1 as D (5 bases). The ends were cut back, 1 base at V and 1 base at J, with 14 bases in the middle. In germline, CDR1 is SEHNR, CDR2 FQNEAQ (reference sequence). The CDR3 loop spans 16 amino acids. CDR3 amino acids: CASSLGWSGLSYEQYF. The CDR3 DNA is TGTGCCAGCAGCTTAGGGTGGTCAGGGCTTTCCTACGAGCAGTACTTC.

The CDR3 loop is CAWSMGNYGYTF. For the CDR3, the DNA is TGTGCCTGGAGTATGGGAAACTATGGCTACACCTTC. This chain uses TRBV30 with TRBJ1-2; D gene uncertain. V lost 2 bases to trimming and J lost 2 bases, with 6 bases between them. The length of the CDR3 is 12 residues. Per germline, CDR1 GTSNPN and CDR2 SVGIG (reference sequence).

There are many counts of this clonotype. The CDR3 bases are TGTGCCAGCAGCCCCCGTATAGGGGGCGAGCAGTACTTC. This encodes CASSPRIGGEQYF. The rearrangement uses TRBV11-2 and TRBJ2-7; TRBD1 might be the D (6 bases). Germline V gives CDR1 SGHAT, CDR2 FQNNGV. With 5 bases removed from V and 6 bases from J, the gap between germline ends came to 14 bases. The CDR3 has 13 amino acids.

About this clonotype: A much larger clone differs from this one at a single base, so this may be a read error. CDR3 region: CTSKGVDTQYF. The CDR3 bases are TGTACCAGCAAGGGGGTAGATACGCAGTATTTT. This rearrangement joins TRBV6-6 to TRBJ2-3, with a possible D match to TRBD1 (6 bases). CDR3 length: 11 residues. Germline V gene data show CDR1 as MNHNY and CDR2 as SVGAGI (reference sequence).

This clonotype has just one count. Without the conserved terminal phenylalanine or tryptophan, this CDR3 likely stems from a read error. This chain uses TRBV20-1 with TRBJ2-2, with D uncertain. Between the trimmed V and J ends, which lost 5 bases and 6 bases, there was a span of 13 bases. The CDR3 spans 13 residues. The germline gives CDR1 DFQATT, CDR2 SNEGSKA (reference sequence). The CDR3, as DNA: TGCAGTGCTGCACAACTACTACCCGGGGAGCTGTTTGTT. Its protein product is CSAAQLLPGELFV.

This clonotype has only a few counts. The chain couples TRBV9 to TRBJ1-2; D uncertain. CDR1 is SGDLS and CDR2 is YYNGEE in the germline V gene. The germline V and J ends were trimmed by 3 bases and 5 bases, with 5 bases remaining between them. The CDR3 has 11 residues. This chain's CDR3 is CASSATYGYTF. The CDR3 DNA reads TGTGCCAGCAGCGCTACTTATGGCTACACCTTC. Full variable domain (outside the CDR3, taken from reference TRBV9 and TRBJ1-2): DSGVTQTPKHLITATGQRVTLRCSPRSGDLSVYWYQQSLDQGLQFLIQYYNGEERAKGNILERFSAQQFPDLHSELNLSSLELGDSALYFCASSATYGYTFGSGTRLTVV.

This clonotype was seen a handful of times. The genes are TRBV20-1 and TRBJ2-4, with 8 bases lining up with TRBD2. TRBJ2-5 explains the end of the DNA better; the J call may be wrong. This CDR3 region has 13 residues. CDR1 and CDR2 (germline): DFQATT, SNEGSKA (reference sequence). This CDR3 reads CSAPLAVVETQYF. The CDR3 DNA reads as TGCAGTGCTCCACTAGCGGTCGTAGAGACCCAGTACTTC.